The 11 T cell receptor beta chains given below trace back to one sample, sequenced in a study of radiotherapy plus CTLA-4 blockade in lung cancer. TCRdb's copy holds only in-frame clones and misses some; the assay was immunoSEQ multiplex PCR. The sample has tens of thousands of clones; roughly 76% are singletons. Sample: peripheral blood, taken from a patient treated with radiotherapy plus ipilimumab. The receptor set was obtained from a human donor with non-small cell lung cancer who had stable disease on radiotherapy plus ipilimumab.

The chain is built from TRBV9 and TRBJ1-4; D is ambiguous. Trimming removed 1 base at V and 2 bases at J, with 6 bases between. The CDR3 has 14 residues. Per germline, CDR1 SGDLS and CDR2 YYNGEE. Here the CDR3 DNA reads TGTGCCAGCAGCGTATCCGCCACTAATGAAAAACTGTTTTTT. Amino acid sequence: CASSVSATNEKLFF.

The rearrangement links TRBV5-1 to TRBJ2-1; the match to TRBD1 covers 10 bases. V dropped 5 bases and J dropped 3; count of bases not matched to a gene: 5. CDR1 and CDR2 (germline): SGHRS, YFSETQ. The CDR3 length is 15 residues. The CDR3 coding sequence is TGCGCCAGCAGTTCCGGGACAGGGGTCTACAATGAGCAGTTCTTC. It codes for CASSSGTGVYNEQFF.

This chain connects TRBV27 to TRBJ2-5, with unresolved D. Germline V CDR1 and CDR2: MNHEY, SMNVEV (reference sequence). CDR3 length equals 15 residues. V was shortened by 3 bases and J by 2 bases, with 13 bases between the two germline ends. The CDR3, as DNA: TGTGCCAGCAGTTTCCAGGCTCGACCTCAAGAGACCCAGTACTTC. The encoded protein is CASSFQARPQETQYF.

This chain uses TRBV28 with TRBJ1-4, with TRBD1 identical over 11 bases. V lost 8 bases and J lost 7; bases outside the gene matches: 6. The CDR3 has 14 residues. Germline loops: CDR1 MDHEN, CDR2 SYDVKM. The CDR3 nucleotides read TGTGCCAGCGCGGGACAGGGGGGGAGTGAAAAACTGTTTTTT. Amino acid sequence: CASAGQGGSEKLFF.

This clone was detected once. The rearrangement joins TRBV7-2 to TRBJ2-3, with D perhaps matching TRBD2 (5 bases). V lost 0 bases and J 2 bases, leaving 9 bases between the germline ends. Germline CDR1 is SGHTA and CDR2 is FQGNSA. CDR3 size: 15 residues. Here the CDR3 reads CASSLASGTTDTQYF. DNA of the CDR3: TGTGCCAGCAGCTTAGCAAGCGGAACCACAGATACGCAGTATTTT. The complete variable domain, with remaining parts taken from reference TRBV7-2 and TRBJ2-3, reads GAGVSQSPSNKVTEKGKDVELRCDPISGHTALYWYRQSLGQGLEFLIYFQGNSAPDKSGLPSDRFSAERTGGSVSTLTIQRTQQEDSAVYLCASSLASGTTDTQYFGPGTRLTVL.

CDR3 nucleotide sequence: TGTGCCAGCAGCCCCAGGGACAGGGGGCTGATCACTGAAGCTTTCTTT. This encodes CASSPRDRGLITEAFF. The chain combines TRBV7-2 with TRBJ1-1; TRBD1 matches 12 bases. Looked up from germline, CDR1 is SGHTA and CDR2 is FQGNSA. V lost 5 bases to trimming and J lost 4 bases; unmatched junction nucleotides: 8. CDR3 length equals 16 residues.

This sequence joins TRBV28 and TRBJ1-1; a weak D match, TRBD1 (5 bases). Trimming pared 2 bases from V and 1 base from J, leaving 14 bases between. The CDR3 length is 16 residues. Germline values: CDR1 MDHEN, CDR2 SYDVKM. CDR3 amino acids: CASSLRAGNGNTEAFF. The CDR3 coding sequence is TGTGCCAGCAGTTTACGGGCAGGGAATGGGAACACTGAAGCTTTCTTT.

The chain has TRBV6-5 and TRBJ2-7; 11 bases line up with TRBD2. The germline CDR1 and CDR2 sequences are MNHEY and SVGAGI. The CDR3 covers 15 residues. V dropped 5 bases and J dropped 5; count of bases not matched to a gene: 8. CDR3 DNA: TGTGCCAGCAGTCCTCCTAGCGGGGGGATTCACGAGCAGTACTTC. Translation: CASSPPSGGIHEQYF.

A note on this clone: The sample holds other DNA sequences that translate to the same CDR3. The chain is built from TRBV5-6 and TRBJ1-2, with 8 bases aligning to TRBD1. This CDR3 contains 15 residues. Germline V CDR1 and CDR2: SGHDT, YYEEEE. V lost 0 bases, J lost 6 bases, and 7 bases stayed unmatched. This CDR3 is CASSLGGQGADGYTF. CDR3 DNA sequence: TGTGCCAGCAGCTTGGGAGGGCAGGGGGCGGATGGCTACACCTTC. Full variable domain (missing parts from reference TRBV5-6 and TRBJ1-2): DAGVTQSPTHLIKTRGQQVTLRCSPKSGHDTVSWYQQALGQGPQFIFQYYEEEERQRGNFPDRFSGHQFPNYSSELNVNALLLGDSALYLCASSLGGQGADGYTFGSGTRLTVV.

The V gene is TRBV7-3, the J gene TRBJ1-6; D is unresolved. Germline assignment: CDR1 SGHTA and CDR2 FQGTGA. V was shortened by 1 base and J by 4 bases, with 5 bases between the two germline ends. The CDR3 is 14 amino acids. The CDR3 region is CASSLRGYNSPLHF. CDR3 DNA sequence: TGTGCCAGCAGCTTAAGGGGTTATAATTCACCCCTCCACTTT.

The V and J genes are TRBV6-1 and TRBJ1-5, with unresolved D. The V gene's germline CDR1 is MNHNS and CDR2 SASEGT. Trimming pared 2 bases from V and 4 bases from J, leaving 6 bases between. The CDR3 has 13 amino acids. Here the CDR3 reads CASSEQINQPQHF. The CDR3 DNA follows: TGTGCCAGCAGTGAACAGATTAATCAGCCCCAGCATTTT.